These 12 T cell receptor beta chains share one sample of origin, sequenced in a study of T cell clonotyping in hematopoietic cell transplantation. Some clones are missing from TCRdb's copy, which holds only in-frame ones; the method was immunoSEQ multiplex PCR. The table shows roughly 15,000 clones, with around 85% occurring only once. Sequencing used PBMCs, obtained 100 days after allogeneic stem cell transplant. The receptors originated from a male patient between 60 and 69 years old who had an allogeneic stem cell transplant from a related donor, so the T cells may come from the graft donor. Some clones in this sample may be carry-over from other donors' samples.

The chain uses TRBV4-2 and TRBJ2-1; either TRBD1 or TRBD2 may fit D (5 bases each). This CDR3 comprises 13 residues. The germline V gene encodes CDR1 LGHNA and CDR2 YNFKEQ. V was trimmed by 4 bases and J by 9 bases, leaving 13 bases between them. Written as DNA, the CDR3 is TGTGCCAGCAGCCCCGCGAAGGGGAGTGAGCAGTTCTTC. It encodes CASSPAKGSEQFF.

J is TRBJ1-5 and V is TRBV12-5; D gene uncertain. CDR3 length equals 13 residues. Germline V gene data show CDR1 as LGHNT and CDR2 as FRNRAP. V was cut by 2 bases and J by 6 bases, with 8 bases left in between. The CDR3 spells CASGLQVSQPQHF. CDR3 sequence (DNA): TGTGCTAGTGGTTTGCAAGTTTCTCAGCCCCAGCATTTT.

This clone occurred once. The CDR3 here is CASTDRAGTEAFF. The CDR3 DNA reads TGTGCCAGTACCGACAGGGCAGGCACTGAAGCTTTCTTT. The V call is TRBV19, the J call TRBJ1-1, with 7 nucleotides matching TRBD1. The CDR3 loop spans 13 amino acids. Germline assignment: CDR1 LNHDA and CDR2 SQIVND (reference sequence). Germline trimming cut 7 bases from V and 4 bases from J; bases unmatched to any gene: 6.

The genes are TRBV7-6 and TRBJ2-5; possible D gene TRBD1, 6 bases. The CDR3 covers 15 residues. Trimming stripped 1 base from V and 3 bases from J, with 12 bases between. Germline CDR1 and CDR2: SGHVS and FNYEAQ. The CDR3 loop reads CASSLVWDKEETQYF. The CDR3 DNA follows: TGTGCCAGCAGCTTAGTCTGGGACAAGGAAGAGACCCAGTACTTC.

This clone was seen only a few times. As DNA, the CDR3 is TGTGCCAGCAGCTATGGACAGTTCAGTGAAAAACTGTTTTTT. The encoded protein is CASSYGQFSEKLFF. This chain links TRBV7-9 with TRBJ1-4, with a tentative D call TRBD1 (6 bases). V lost 4 bases and J lost 7, with 13 bases in between. Germline V CDR1 and CDR2: SEHNR, FQNEAQ (reference sequence). The CDR3 contains 14 residues.

This chain connects TRBV9 to TRBJ2-3; D may be TRBD2 (5 bases). Germline V gene data show CDR1 as SGDLS and CDR2 as YYNGEE. V was cut by 3 bases and J by 3 bases, with 14 bases left in between. The CDR3 length is 15 residues. CDR3 bases: TGTGCCAGCAGCGAAACTCCCGGCGGGACAGATACGCAGTATTTT. This sequence encodes CASSETPGGTDTQYF.

The chain recombines TRBV6-1 with TRBJ2-7; D is uncertain. Germline CDR1 and CDR2: MNHNS and SASEGT. The CDR3 runs 13 residues. The V end lost 4 bases, the J end lost 2 bases, and 9 bases lay between the germline ends. The chain's CDR3 is CASSGGETYEQYF. CDR3 coding DNA: TGTGCCAGCAGTGGTGGCGAGACCTACGAGCAGTACTTC.

The chain joins TRBV11-2 to TRBJ2-3; no clear D. Germline-derived CDR1 and CDR2 are SGHAT and FQNNGV. CDR3 length: 16 amino acids. Trimming stripped 6 bases from V and 2 bases from J, with 18 bases between. The CDR3: CASREIGGGLTDTQYF. For the CDR3, the DNA is TGTGCCAGCAGAGAAATCGGCGGCGGCCTCACAGATACGCAGTATTTT.

The rearrangement uses TRBV4-3 and TRBJ1-1; possibly TRBD1 for D (5 bases). Trimming removed 1 base from V and 1 base from J, with 10 bases in between. The CDR3 is 15 amino acids. The germline CDR1 and CDR2 sequences are LGHNA and YSLEER. CDR3 coding DNA: TGCGCCAGCAGCCAAGCGGGGCTGGAGAACACTGAAGCTTTCTTT. Amino acid sequence: CASSQAGLENTEAFF.

The chain has TRBV6-1 and TRBJ2-5, with 7 positions matching TRBD1. Trimming at V came to 5 bases and at J to 4 bases, leaving 10 bases not matched to a gene. From germline, CDR1 is MNHNS and CDR2 SASEGT. The CDR3 contains 15 residues. This CDR3 reads CASSREGADLETQYF. The CDR3 DNA reads as TGTGCCAGCAGTCGTGAGGGGGCGGACTTAGAGACCCAGTACTTC.

CDR3 nucleotides: TGTGCCAGCAGCCGAGGGGGGGCGGCGGGCACAGATACGCAGTATTTT. Residues: CASSRGGAAGTDTQYF. The rearrangement uses TRBV7-9 and TRBJ2-3, with a weak D call TRBD2 (7 bases). The CDR3 extends over 16 amino acids. V was clipped by 5 bases and J by 1 base, with 16 bases between them. Germline CDR1 is SEHNR and CDR2 is FQNEAQ (reference sequence).

The table lists this clone with a count of one. The chain carries TRBV4-1 and TRBJ2-1; D possibly corresponds to TRBD1 (5 bases). This CDR3 contains 16 residues. Looked up from germline, CDR1 is MGHRA and CDR2 is YSYEKL. Trimming removed 2 bases at V and 2 bases at J, with 13 bases between. This chain's CDR3 is CASSQSGIPPYNEQFF. The DNA for the CDR3 is TGCGCCAGCAGCCAATCAGGGATCCCGCCCTACAATGAGCAGTTCTTC.